Listed here is a single T cell receptor beta chain. What it binds is unknown. Graft material was processed, releasing intraepithelial and lamina propria lymphocytes. The table came from immunoSEQ multiplex PCR; TCRdb's copy has only in-frame clones and leaves some out. The sample shows approximately 15,000 clones, over 50% of them seen only once. V lost 4 bases to trimming and J lost 5 bases, with 10 bases between them. This CDR3 comprises 14 residues. Germline V gene lookup returns CDR1 SGHRS and CDR2 YFSETQ. The sample is drawn from a study of graft-versus-host responses after intestinal transplantation. Looking at the study overall: Transplants given to recipients were multivisceral, liver-intestinal, or isolated intestinal. The study, taken as a whole, reports: Allografts from individuals with graft-donor T cell macrochimerism displayed high graft-versus-host to host-versus-graft clonal ratios. Detected in recipient marrow were GvH clones, some of which were first observed in ileum or blood.

The starting material was ileum tissue, obtained 524 days after transplant. V is TRBV5-1 and J is TRBJ1-6; possible D gene TRBD1, 5 bases. The receptor comes from a human patient who received an intestinal transplant, so some T cells may come from the graft donor. Here the CDR3 DNA reads TGCGCCAGCAGCCTGCAGGGCAATAATTCACCCCTCCACTTT. Translation gives CASSLQGNNSPLHF. The full variable domain, rest sourced from reference TRBV5-1 and TRBJ1-6, is KAGVTQTPRYLIKTRGQQVTLSCSPISGHRSVSWYQQTPGQGLQFLFEYFSETQRNKGNFPGRFSGRQFSNSRSEMNVSTLELGDSALYLCASSLQGNNSPLHFGNGTRLTVT.